This T cell receptor beta chain was retrieved from a study of cytomegalovirus exposure and HLA in healthy donors (dated by TCRdb to the late 2010s). The study in broad terms: An earlier analysis of 587 of the donors reported 276 Gb of sequence data and about 120 million unique TCR beta sequences obtained from around 180 million T cells. An early release covering about 600 HLA-typed donors comprised approximately 300 gigabases of sequencing data and around 80 million unique TCR sequences. Of the roughly 390 genotyped donors, 81% were placed in the genetic ancestry cluster associated with self-reported Caucasian donors. The study aimed to test whether signatures of past pathogen exposure could be identified by cataloging public T cell receptors. The study profiled the T cell repertoires of hundreds of subjects by immunosequencing and related them to cytomegalovirus serostatus. A separate validation cohort of roughly 130 different subjects was used in addition to the approximately 640-subject first cohort. High-throughput TCR immunosequencing, statistical association of individual TCRs with disease status, and machine learning were combined to predict cytomegalovirus infection status. In a later analysis, previously published TCR beta repertoires from 500 to 750 donors were re-analyzed and high-resolution HLA genotyping was added so that TCR occurrence patterns could be studied. Rather than using new phenotypic data, the later analysis identified candidate immune exposures from TCR beta sequences and from how often those sequences occurred across donors. An earlier analysis of fewer than 750 of the donors used high-throughput TCR beta sequencing to judge whether each TCR beta V gene segment behaved as functional or pseudogenic. Alongside the repertoire data, information on donor age, sex, ethnicity and CMV serostatus was compiled. A later genetic analysis took genome-wide SNP genotypes for about 65% of the 666 donors and used that subset as a discovery cohort. Every repertoire in the discovery cohort had been generated on one and the same sequencing platform. HLA typing covered class I and class II loci at four-digit resolution. The number of typed donors differed by locus: 629-630 for A, B, C, DRB1 and DQB1; 500 to 550 for DQA1; 606 for DPA1; and some 430 for DPB1. Five DR-DQ haplotypes were treated as single units for association and clustering because of strong linkage in the cohort. Across 398 genotyped donors of the cohort, an average of about 240,000 unique TCR beta nucleotide sequences per donor were sequenced, and roughly 20% of those sequences were non-productive.

V lost 9 bases and J lost 5 bases, and the count of bases not matched to a germline gene is 12. From the cysteine through the phenylalanine, the CDR3 covers 15 amino acids. Only the CDR3 DNA stays, 45 bases, in frame from base 1. The germline V gene gives CDR1 as SNHLY and CDR2 as FYNNEI. The study at large found these results: In vitro tests confirmed that a few of the cytomegalovirus-associated TCR beta chains recognize cytomegalovirus antigens. An earlier analysis of 587 of the donors showed that most TCR beta V segments appeared in productive rearrangements either about 90% or about 30% of the time, which broadly matched IMGT annotations. Approximately 16 rarely observed V segments, including chromosome 9 orphons, were excluded from the earlier analysis of several hundred of the donors because counts were too low. Some IMGT-functional V segments, including TRBV6-2 and TRBV6-3, could not be distinguished by the 87-base-pair reads and were therefore excluded. Cytomegalovirus status was reported to be diagnosed by the classifier with high specificity and sensitivity in both the original and validation cohorts. A further reported finding was that TCR beta sequences accurately predicted the HLA-A and HLA-B alleles for most subjects in the first cohort. In a later analysis, several top co-occurrence clusters were reported to appear linked to parvovirus B19, influenza, CMV and Epstein-Barr virus. According to a later genetic analysis, donors in an Asian-associated ancestry cluster had fewer N-insertions in productive TCRs than the approximately 690-donor mean. According to a later analysis, most CMV-associated TCR beta chains appeared to be HLA-restricted, and the HLA associations seemed to be driven largely by CMV exposure. According to the authors, the approach could potentially be generalized to other disease states and immunological phenotypes. The study gave a list of 150 to 200 TCR beta chains associated with cytomegalovirus. Immune exposure information for the cohort was limited to CMV serostatus. In a later genetic analysis, a missense DCLRE1C variant was associated with V-gene and J-gene trimming of TCR beta chains, and the association was replicated in an independent cohort. Only TCR beta chains were sequenced in this cohort, and the absence of alpha or paired-chain data limited detectable features. At a false discovery rate of 0.05, a later analysis linked 15,000 to 20,000 TCR beta sequences to specific HLA alleles. Roughly uniform sequencing depth across donors was assumed in presence/absence analyses, although this assumption may not hold. A later analysis found that TCR association rates varied across HLA loci, with DRB1 alleles showing the most associated TCRs and HLA-C alleles the fewest. While some public TCRs were present in many individuals, most TCR sequences turned up only very rarely across donors. A cluster of highly shared sequence variants was judged likely to represent a technical artifact of the sequencing pipeline. Because HLA typing was unavailable for some donors at each locus, only the typed subset was used in association tests. Strong co-occurrence of HLA alleles, especially DR and DQ, made assigning TCR associations to individual alleles difficult. In a later analysis, HLA-associated TCR beta chains were found to be more clonally expanded and to have lower generation probabilities than equally common non-associated chains. Correlated functional status among segregating V segments might reflect linkage disequilibrium, but an unknown experimental factor could not be ruled out.

Libraries came from the immunoSEQ multiplex PCR assay. For the multiplex PCR, a mixture combining 60 forward primers for TCR Vbeta segments and 13 reverse primers for TCR Jbeta segments was used. The CDR3 region of rearranged TCR beta genes was amplified from genomic DNA by a multiplex PCR assay. Amplified TCR beta libraries were sequenced as 87-base-pair reads on the Illumina HiSeq System. In the source study's methods: In a later analysis, tens of millions of unique TCR beta chains were counted across the 650 to 750 repertoires, and roughly 9.9 million of these chains were shared by at least two donors. Raw reads were error-corrected and collapsed into unique sequences with a nearest-neighbor algorithm that merged closely related sequences to remove PCR and sequencing errors. CDR3 sequences were aligned to IMGT reference sequences to assign V, D and J gene segments. For a sequence to be retained, a match of at least six nucleotides was required to both a V gene segment and a J gene segment. Rearrangements were classified as productive when the CDR3 lacked stop codons and remained in frame with V and J, and all other rearrangements were classified as non-productive. CDR3 was defined according to IMGT convention as the region running from the second conserved V-encoded cysteine to the conserved J-encoded phenylalanine. Sequences without an unambiguous match to a single V gene segment were excluded from the earlier analysis of almost 600 of the donors. In an earlier analysis of 587 of the donors, V segments were called functional above 56.7% productive rearrangements and were called segregating when the between-donor standard deviation exceeded 5%. To diagnose cytomegalovirus status from the catalog of TCR beta chain sequences, a statistical classification framework was built. V and J gene assignment, in a later analysis, came from comparing TCR nucleotide sequences with IMGT/GENE-DB human TR gene sequences. In a later analysis, CDR3 sequences and most-parsimonious VDJ recombination scenarios were assigned using the TCRdist pipeline. In a later analysis, each TCR beta chain was defined by its CDR3 amino acid sequence together with its V-gene family, and reads lacking a unique V-gene family were excluded. In a later analysis, 500 to 700 highly shared, low-generation-probability nucleotide sequences were removed to address suspected cross-contamination and a sequencing artifact. A later analysis calculated a clonal expansion index for each public chain from normalized within-repertoire ranks of inferred template counts. Generation probabilities in a later analysis came from a VDJ recombination model fitted to out-of-frame rearrangements, and those results were checked against IGoR. Hypergeometric tests were used in a later analysis to score TCR-TCR, TCR-HLA and TCR-CMV co-occurrence, with a repertoire-size bias correction applied to the TCR pairs. A later analysis estimated false discovery rates by permuting HLA or CMV assignments 20 times. A later analysis grouped co-occurring TCRs with DBSCAN, adding TCRdist sequence similarity when clustering within HLA-allele-positive subsets. Repertoires with fewer than 30,000 or more than 120,000 public chains, plus five repertoires with anomalous nucleotide sharing, were excluded from co-occurrence clustering. Entries here come from immuneACCESS through TCRdb and include only in-frame sequences with V and J called. Some clones fail to appear in such tables; in the studies checked, an unresolved V gene covers under half of the shortfall, and the cause of the remainder is unknown. V, J and clone size are taken as reported in that table, and D and trimming were inferred from the DNA itself. The sample table contains 100,000 to 120,000 clones; only one count was recorded for roughly four fifths of them. The ten most abundant clones make up roughly 2.6% of the sample.

With respect to this clone: Its antigen is still unknown. The input lacks base qualities; no much larger clone sits a single base away.

The cohort comprised 666 healthy bone marrow donors. All cohort members were sampled while nominally healthy, although unrecorded immune exposures were likely present. The donor was CMV seronegative and was included in the group of a few hundred seronegative cohort members. Every donor gave a peripheral blood sample, and the peripheral blood mononuclear cells from that sample were used for TCR beta sequencing. Genomic DNA extraction from the blood cell samples was performed with the Qiagen DNeasy Blood Extraction Kit. The sequenced material came from PBMCs. The source of this sequence is a woman aged 18-29 years in good health and CMV-seronegative. This sequence uses TRBV2 and TRBJ2-3, and TRBD1 aligns with 9 junction nucleotides. The CDR3 amino acid sequence is: CASINPGQGKDTQYF. The sequence in DNA is TGTGCCAGTATAAATCCGGGACAGGGTAAAGATACGCAGTATTTT.